This TCR beta chain was sequenced in a study of multiple sclerosis patients with progressive multifocal leukoencephalopathy. Trimming took 5 bases from V and 3 from J, leaving 19 bases between them. This CDR3 is built from 16 residues. Per the germline V gene, CDR1 is MDHEN and CDR2 is SYDVKM. Only in-frame clones appear in the TCRdb table, and some are missing; sequencing was by immunoSEQ multiplex PCR. The table shows 25,000 to 35,000 clones, with roughly 84% occurring only once. Specified time point: time of PML onset. All PML patients were female, and all patients had earlier interferon beta. The sequence came from a human donor with progressive multifocal leukoencephalopathy. The genes are TRBV28 and TRBJ1-1; D not certain. The material was PBMCs, obtained from a patient treated with natalizumab. The CDR3 sequence is CASSLSGPPGDTEAFF. Here the CDR3 DNA reads TGTGCCAGCAGTCTATCGGGTCCCCCGGGCGACACTGAAGCTTTCTTT.